The present T cell receptor (beta chain) was sequenced within a study of identical twins. Study findings and constraints: Conclusions came from cross-sectional statistical analysis, not from following the same donors. The study found that models underestimated out-of-frame TCR alpha sharing in monozygotic twins.

TCRdb fed the 5' RACE reads into MiXCR, producing one record per CDR3 protein. This sample has roughly 750,000 distinct CDR3 sequences; 21% occur once, and the top ten carry approximately 4.3%. In its sample, this clonotype was seen many times. Its matching antigen is unknown. The junction differs from germline at one of its ends, possibly a read error. The CDR3 extends over 15 amino acids. Per the germline V gene, CDR1 is MRHNA and CDR2 is SNTAGT. These data were also reused for a study on T cells expressing NK-cell markers. That work states: Most of the eight sequenced donors were classified as HCMV-seropositive, and one was classified as seronegative. In a group of about six donors, dominant NKG2C+ clonotypes represented roughly 1.0-7.0% of CD8+ T cells.

This receptor was taken from a young woman in good health. The source material was PBMCs. This chain links TRBV6-4 with TRBJ2-1; 11 nucleotides agree with TRBD1. The CDR3 is CASTRDRGFYSEQFF. As DNA, the CDR3 is TGTGCCAGCACCCGGGACAGGGGGTTTTACAGTGAGCAGTTCTTC.